This entry lists 32 T cell receptor beta chains sequenced from one sample in a study of T cells in Graves' hyperthyroidism and ophthalmopathy. The CDR3 regions of TCR beta were amplified from RNA transcripts. The primer set for the first-round RT-PCR of the TCR CDR3 was HTBI. TCRdb redid the calling of the multiplex PCR reads with MiXCR, one entry per CDR3 protein. The table has approximately 590,000 distinct CDR3 sequences, more than 45% seen once; the top ten hold 8% to 8.5%. Sequencing used peripheral blood or thyroid tissue (not recorded which). All receptors come from a woman between 18 and 29 years old with Graves' hyperthyroidism.

Turning to this clonotype: A junction end diverges from the germline sequence, so it may reflect a read error. J is TRBJ2-2 and V is TRBV11-3; 9 nucleotides align to TRBD2. Germline V gene sequence: CDR1 SGHNT, CDR2 YENEEA. The CDR3 loop spans 13 amino acids. CDR3 sequence reads: CATAGGNAGELFF. In DNA, the CDR3 is TGTGCCACCGCGGGAGGGAACGCCGGGGAGCTGTTTTTT.

The chain employs TRBV7-2 and TRBJ1-5; D uncertain. With 3 bases removed from V and 3 bases from J, the gap between germline ends came to 18 bases. The CDR3 runs 17 residues. The germline V gene has CDR1 SGHTA and CDR2 FQGNSA. CDR3 region: CASSLRVSPTFNQPQHF. CDR3 nucleotides: TGTGCCAGCAGCTTGCGGGTTTCTCCAACGTTCAATCAGCCCCAGCATTTT.

This clonotype was seen only a few times. The chain recombines TRBV20-1 with TRBJ2-7; D might be TRBD2 (6 bases). The CDR3 contains 13 residues. Between the trimmed V and J ends, which lost 1 base and 5 bases, there was a span of 12 bases. Germline V gene lookup returns CDR1 DFQATT and CDR2 SNEGSKA (reference sequence). The CDR3 nucleotides are TGCAGTGCTAGAGCCGCGGGGTTCGACGAGCAGTACTTC. Its protein is CSARAAGFDEQYF.

The chain is built from TRBV7-6 and TRBJ2-2, with D perhaps being TRBD1 or TRBD2 (5 bases each). Germline CDR1 SGHVS, CDR2 FNYEAQ. This CDR3 is built from 12 residues. V lost 1 base to trimming and J lost 9 bases, with 6 bases between them. CDR3 amino acids: CASSLGGRELFF. The DNA for the CDR3 is TGTGCCAGCAGCTTAGGGGGACGGGAGCTGTTTTTT.

A note on this clonotype: The junction departs from germline at one end; a sequencing error may be responsible. The V gene is TRBV4-1, the J gene TRBJ1-1; D unresolved. The CDR3 is 15 residues long. CDR1 MGHRA and CDR2 YSYEKL come from the germline V gene. In nucleotides, the CDR3 is TGTGCCAGCAGCCAAGTGGAGGGAGGGAACACTGAAGCTTTCTTT. It is translated as CASSQVEGGNTEAFF.

The chain carries TRBV15 and TRBJ2-3; D unresolved. CDR3 length: 12 amino acids. The germline V and J ends were trimmed by 1 base and 4 bases, with 3 bases remaining between them. Germline V gene sequence: CDR1 LNHNV, CDR2 YYDKDF (reference sequence). CDR3 sequence: CATSRAADTQYF. In DNA, the CDR3 is TGTGCCACCAGCAGAGCTGCAGATACGCAGTATTTT. Based on the CDR3 plus reference TRBV15 and TRBJ2-3, the full variable domain is DAMVIQNPRYQVTQFGKPVTLSCSQTLNHNVMYWYQQKSSQAPKLLFHYYDKDFNNEADTPDNFQSRRPNTSFCFLDIRSPGLGDTAMYLCATSRAADTQYFGPGTRLTVL.

This clonotype was seen a single time. The J gene is TRBJ2-7, the V gene TRBV7-2; 8 positions agree with TRBD1. The J call may be in error: the DNA end matches TRBJ2-1 better. The germline V gene encodes CDR1 SGHTA and CDR2 FQGNSA. The CDR3 consists of 14 residues. The CDR3 loop reads CASRLTGQGNEQFF. The CDR3 DNA is TGTGCCAGCAGGCTTACCGGACAGGGCAATGAGCAGTTCTTC.

The gene calls are TRBV20-1 and TRBJ2-7; 7 positions match TRBD2. The J call may be in error: the DNA end matches TRBJ2-1 better. Germline V gene sequence: CDR1 DFQATT, CDR2 SNEGSKA (reference sequence). This CDR3 spans 15 amino acids. CDR3 nucleotides: TGCAGTGCTCCGCCACTAGCGAGCTCCTACAATGAGCAGTTCTTC. As protein: CSAPPLASSYNEQFF.

At least ten counts were recorded for this clonotype. CDR3 nucleotides: TGTGCCAGCAGATCCGAGGGGGGGACCCAGTACTTC. Protein sequence: CASRSEGGTQYF. This rearrangement joins TRBV7-2 to TRBJ2-5, with D perhaps being TRBD1 or TRBD2 (6 bases each). There are 12 residues in the CDR3. With 6 bases removed from V and 7 bases from J, the gap between germline ends came to 12 bases. Germline assignment: CDR1 SGHTA and CDR2 FQGNSA.

This clonotype was recorded many times. The chain has TRBV7-9 and TRBJ2-7, with 7 bases lining up with TRBD1. J gave up 1 base and V 5 bases, and 11 bases lay outside the gene matches. Germline lookup yields CDR1 SEHNR and CDR2 FQNEAQ (reference sequence). The CDR3 sequence is 16 residues long. The CDR3 loop is CASSHTGTAFSYEQYF. The CDR3 DNA is TGTGCCAGCAGCCACACCGGGACAGCCTTTTCCTACGAGCAGTACTTC.

V and J are TRBV5-1 and TRBJ1-1, with 8 bases fitting TRBD1. J was trimmed by 0 bases and V by 3 bases; bases with no gene match: 4. CDR3 length: 15 residues. CDR1 and CDR2 (germline): SGHRS, YFSETQ. CDR3 amino acids: CASSSRGRLNTEAFF. For the CDR3, the DNA is TGCGCCAGCAGCTCCAGGGGGCGCCTGAACACTGAAGCTTTCTTT.

V gene TRBV7-3 combines with J gene TRBJ2-5; 9 bases match TRBD1. Looked up from germline, CDR1 is SGHTA and CDR2 is FQGTGA. V shed 3 bases, J shed 1 base, and the junction held 6 bases outside the gene matches. CDR3 length: 16 residues. The chain's CDR3 is CASSLATGGAQETQYF. The CDR3 nucleotides read TGTGCCAGCAGCTTGGCGACAGGGGGGGCCCAAGAGACCCAGTACTTC.

For this clonotype: Compared with germline, one end of the junction differs, possibly owing to a read error. The chain has TRBV25-1 and TRBJ1-1; D is uncertain. The V gene's germline CDR1 is MGHDK and CDR2 SYGVNS. This CDR3 region has 13 residues. Here the CDR3 DNA reads TGTGCCACCAGTGACTCTACCTACACTGAAGCTTTCTTT. Translating gives CATSDSTYTEAFF. Drawing the rest from reference TRBV25-1 and TRBJ1-1, the complete variable domain is EADIYQTPRYLVIGTGKKITLECSQTMGHDKMYWYQQDPGMELHLIHYSYGVNSTEKGDLSSESTVSRIRTEHFPLTLESARPSHTSQYLCATSDSTYTEAFFGQGTRLTVV.

This clonotype was observed a few times. The CDR3 region is CASSSGQEGSPLHF. CDR3 DNA: TGTGCCAGCAGCTCCGGACAGGAAGGCTCACCCCTCCACTTT. The V call is TRBV11-1, the J call TRBJ1-6; 7 bases align to TRBD1. V shed 4 bases, J shed 10 bases, and the junction held 7 bases outside the gene matches. Germline V gene data show CDR1 as SGHAT and CDR2 as FQDESV (reference sequence). The CDR3 is made up of 14 amino acids.

V is TRBV29-1 and J is TRBJ1-1, with TRBD1 matching over 7 bases. V dropped 4 bases and J dropped 5; count of bases not matched to a gene: 7. The CDR3 extends over 13 amino acids. CDR1 is SQVTM and CDR2 is ANQGSEA in the germline V gene. The DNA of the CDR3 is TGCAGCGTTGTGAGGGGGCAGGAGACTGAAGCTTTCTTT. The encoded protein is CSVVRGQETEAFF.

V gene TRBV2 combines with J gene TRBJ1-5; D is undetermined. Trimming pared 3 bases from V and 1 base from J, leaving 10 bases between. The CDR3 has 15 amino acids. Per germline, CDR1 SNHLY and CDR2 FYNNEI. CDR3: CASSEEAVSNQPQHF. Here the CDR3 DNA reads TGTGCCAGCAGTGAGGAGGCAGTCAGCAATCAGCCCCAGCATTTT. The full variable domain, rest sourced from reference TRBV2 and TRBJ1-5, is EPEVTQTPSHQVTQMGQEVILRCVPISNHLYFYWYRQILGQKVEFLVSFYNNEISEKSEIFDDQFSVERPDGSNFTLKIRSTKLEDSAMYFCASSEEAVSNQPQHFGDGTRLSIL.

The chain has TRBV9 and TRBJ1-2; weak D call: TRBD1 (6 bases). V was cut by 0 bases and J by 6 bases, with 12 bases left in between. The CDR3 runs 14 residues. The germline CDR1 and CDR2 sequences are SGDLS and YYNGEE. In nucleotides, the CDR3 is TGTGCCAGCAGCGTAGGTCGGCAGGGGCATGGCTACACCTTC. It is translated as CASSVGRQGHGYTF.

This clonotype was picked up a small number of times. The rearrangement links TRBV7-9 to TRBJ2-5, with 7 bases aligning to TRBD2. V shed 2 bases, J shed 3 bases, and the junction held 9 bases outside the gene matches. This CDR3 has 16 amino acids. Germline CDR1 reads SEHNR; CDR2 reads FQNEAQ (reference sequence). Here the CDR3 reads CASSLSRGRGEETQYF. The CDR3 DNA reads as TGTGCCAGCAGCTTATCTCGCGGGAGAGGGGAAGAGACCCAGTACTTC.

The J gene is TRBJ2-6, the V gene TRBV7-6; 10 bases align to TRBD1. The CDR3 contains 18 residues. CDR1 is SGHVS, CDR2 FNYEAQ, per germline. V dropped 7 bases and J dropped 4; count of bases not matched to a gene: 13. The CDR3 loop is CASTLSGTGASGANVLTF. CDR3 nucleotides: TGTGCCAGCACCCTCTCCGGGACAGGGGCATCAGGGGCCAACGTCCTGACTTTC.

As regards this clonotype: This may come from a read error, since a much larger clone is one base off. V gene TRBV2 combines with J gene TRBJ1-4; D gene unclear. The V end was cut by 4 bases, the J end by 5 bases, with 5 bases between. The length of the CDR3 is 12 residues. Germline loops: CDR1 SNHLY, CDR2 FYNNEI. CDR3 DNA sequence: TGTGCCAGCAGTGGCGTGAATGAAAAACTGTTTTTT. Translation gives CASSGVNEKLFF.

This chain links TRBV6-1 with TRBJ1-2; D might be TRBD1 (6 bases). The CDR3 consists of 15 residues. Per germline, CDR1 MNHNS and CDR2 SASEGT. V shed 6 bases and J shed 0 bases, with 14 bases lying between them. This CDR3 is CASRTWDIPNYGYTF. Written as DNA, the CDR3 is TGTGCCAGCAGGACTTGGGACATTCCTAACTATGGCTACACCTTC.

This clonotype was detected only a few times. V is TRBV14 and J is TRBJ2-7, with 9 nucleotides matching TRBD1. Germline loops: CDR1 SGHDN, CDR2 FVKESK. This CDR3 has 15 amino acids. V was clipped by 2 bases and J by 6 bases; unmatched bases: 8. CDR3 residues: CASSQWTGDYGEQYF. Here the CDR3 DNA reads TGTGCCAGCAGCCAATGGACAGGGGACTACGGCGAGCAGTACTTC.

In its sample, this clonotype was seen a few times. This chain uses TRBV7-9 with TRBJ1-1; 7 bases are a match to TRBD1. Germline loops: CDR1 SEHNR, CDR2 FQNEAQ (reference sequence). The V and J ends lost 4 bases and 5 bases, in that order; junction bases with no gene match: 7. The CDR3 loop spans 14 amino acids. Here the CDR3 reads CASSWDSERTEAFF. CDR3 DNA: TGTGCCAGCAGCTGGGACAGTGAGAGGACTGAAGCTTTCTTT.

This rearrangement joins TRBV29-1 to TRBJ1-2; D call uncertain. Trimming took 3 bases from V and 2 from J, leaving 10 bases between them. Per the germline V gene, CDR1 is SQVTM and CDR2 is ANQGSEA. The CDR3 has 13 residues. CDR3: CSVETGMNYGYTF. The DNA of the CDR3 is TGCAGCGTTGAGACGGGGATGAACTATGGCTACACCTTC.

This rearrangement joins TRBV7-9 to TRBJ1-6, with unresolved D. The CDR3 contains 15 residues. Trimming stripped 3 bases from V and 5 bases from J, with 11 bases between. Germline V gene sequence: CDR1 SEHNR, CDR2 FQNEAQ (reference sequence). CDR3 nucleotides: TGTGCCAGCAGCTTCGGAGACGAGGATAATTCACCCCTCCACTTT. This sequence encodes CASSFGDEDNSPLHF.

This clonotype was detected only a few times. The rearrangement joins TRBV7-9 to TRBJ2-7; 8 bases agree with TRBD2. J gave up 3 bases and V 3 bases, and 4 bases lay outside the gene matches. The CDR3 has 14 residues. Germline V CDR1 and CDR2: SEHNR, FQNEAQ (reference sequence). CDR3 sequence: CASSFRAGGYEQYF. Here the CDR3 DNA reads TGTGCCAGCAGCTTCCGGGCGGGAGGCTACGAGCAGTACTTC.

This clonotype showed up just a few times. V gene TRBV14 combines with J gene TRBJ1-2, with D perhaps TRBD1 (6 bases). The CDR3 length is 18 residues. Germline CDR1 reads SGHDN; CDR2 reads FVKESK. V lost 3 bases and J lost 2, with 22 bases in between. The CDR3: CASSHDAIGQHNNYGYTF. The DNA of the CDR3 is TGTGCCAGCAGCCACGATGCCATAGGACAGCACAACAACTATGGCTACACCTTC.

In this sample, this clonotype turned up many times. The chain links TRBV29-1 to TRBJ2-2; no clear D. The CDR3 extends over 12 amino acids. Trimming stripped 1 base from V and 4 bases from J, with 4 bases between. Germline assignment: CDR1 SQVTM and CDR2 ANQGSEA. CDR3 nucleotides: TGCAGCGTTGAAGGGGGCACCGGGGAGCTGTTTTTT. It translates to CSVEGGTGELFF.

The genes are TRBV25-1 and TRBJ2-7; 7 nucleotides align to TRBD1. Germline CDR1 reads MGHDK; CDR2 reads SYGVNS. V lost 8 bases and J lost 2; bases outside the gene matches: 3. The CDR3 runs 12 residues. The DNA of the CDR3 is TGTGCCAGCGGACAGGCAACCTACGAGCAGTACTTC. Protein sequence: CASGQATYEQYF.

The gene calls are TRBV15 and TRBJ2-7; 10 nucleotides line up with TRBD1. The V segment lost 5 bases and the J segment 5 bases; nucleotides outside the gene matches: 3. The CDR3 is made up of 13 amino acids. Germline V lookup: CDR1 LNHNV, CDR2 YYDKDF (reference sequence). DNA for the CDR3: TGTGCCACCAGCTTAGGGACAGGGGACGAGCAGTACTTC. This encodes CATSLGTGDEQYF.

Only a few counts were recorded for this clonotype. The chain uses TRBV7-3 and TRBJ1-1; possibly TRBD1 for D (5 bases). CDR1 and CDR2 (germline): SGHTA, FQGTGA. The CDR3 length is 15 residues. Trimming removed 1 base at V and 6 bases at J, with 15 bases between. The CDR3 sequence: CASSLNAGRGAEAFF. CDR3 DNA: TGTGCCAGCAGCTTAAATGCGGGGCGGGGGGCTGAAGCTTTCTTT.

This clonotype came up many times. This chain uses TRBV7-2 with TRBJ2-7, with D hard to call. The CDR3 extends over 13 amino acids. In germline, CDR1 is SGHTA, CDR2 FQGNSA. V was shortened by 1 base and J by 5 bases, with 9 bases between the two germline ends. CDR3 nucleotides: TGTGCCAGCAGCTTAGGCCAGCCAAACGAGCAGTACTTC. Translated: CASSLGQPNEQYF.